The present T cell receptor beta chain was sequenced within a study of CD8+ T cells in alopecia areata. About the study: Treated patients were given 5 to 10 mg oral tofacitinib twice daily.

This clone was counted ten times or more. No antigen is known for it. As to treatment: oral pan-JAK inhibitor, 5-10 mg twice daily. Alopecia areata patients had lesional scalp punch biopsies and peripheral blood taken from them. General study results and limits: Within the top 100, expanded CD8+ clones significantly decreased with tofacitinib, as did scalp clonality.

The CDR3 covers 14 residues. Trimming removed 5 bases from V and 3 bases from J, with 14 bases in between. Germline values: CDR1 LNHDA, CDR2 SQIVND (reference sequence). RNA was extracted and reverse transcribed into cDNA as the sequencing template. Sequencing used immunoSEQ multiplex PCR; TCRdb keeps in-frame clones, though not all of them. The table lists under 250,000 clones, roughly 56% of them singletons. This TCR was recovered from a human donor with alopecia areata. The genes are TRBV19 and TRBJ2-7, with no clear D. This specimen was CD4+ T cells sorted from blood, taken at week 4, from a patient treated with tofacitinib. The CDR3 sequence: CASSEPRRNYEQYF. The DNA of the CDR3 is TGTGCCAGTAGTGAGCCCAGACGGAACTACGAGCAGTACTTC. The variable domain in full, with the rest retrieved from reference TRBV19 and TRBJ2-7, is DGGITQSPKYLFRKEGQNVTLSCEQNLNHDAMYWYRQDPGQGLRLIYYSQIVNDFQKGDIAEGYSVSREKKESFPLTVTSAQKNPTAFYLCASSEPRRNYEQYFGPGTRLTVT.